This T cell receptor beta chain was retrieved from a study of cytomegalovirus exposure and HLA in healthy donors. Whole-study results and caveats: Most TCR sequences proved rare, with some public TCRs found in many donors. Association of a missense DCLRE1C variant with TCR beta V- and J-gene trimming was reported in a later analysis. Links to common viral pathogens appeared, in a later analysis, for several of the most significant clusters.

A multiplex PCR was run with 60 Vbeta primers and 13 Jbeta primers. Only in-frame clones appear in the TCRdb table, and some are missing; sequencing was by immunoSEQ multiplex PCR. The data show 150,000 to 200,000 clones, around four fifths seen once. On this clone itself: What it recognizes is unknown.

The source of this sequence is a man aged 18 to 35 in good health and CMV-seropositive. Sequenced input: PBMCs.

The CDR3 DNA reads as TGTGCCAGCAGTGAAGCGGTGGGGGGGCGGTCCGGGGAGCTGTTTTTT. Translated, it gives CASSEAVGGRSGELFF. The chain links TRBV6-1 to TRBJ2-2, with D maybe TRBD2 (7 bases). V lost 0 bases, J lost 6 bases, and 14 bases lay in between. CDR1 is MNHNS, CDR2 SASEGT, per germline. The CDR3 sequence is 16 residues long.